This TCR beta chain is drawn from a study of blood T cell repertoires in COVID-19. Study at large: Sample material is recorded as cDNA or gDNA derived from T cells, B-cell-depleted T cells, or PBMCs.

This CDR3 has 17 residues. The assay was immunoSEQ multiplex PCR, and TCRdb's table has in-frame clones only and misses some. The sample lists hundreds of thousands of clones; roughly 87% were seen once. The V call is TRBV21-1, the J call TRBJ1-5; the D call TRBD1 from the table was never checked on the DNA. TRBV21-1 is described as a pseudogene. The sequencing input was PBMCs or T cells enriched from blood (not recorded which). The sequence was collected from a woman aged 40-49 years with acute COVID-19. CDR3 coding DNA: TGTGCCAGCAGCAAAGGTGTCAGCAGGGGGAGCAATCAGCCCCAGCATTTT. The encoded protein is CASSKGVSRGSNQPQHF.